This entry is about one T cell receptor (beta chain). Its antigen is unknown. This CDR3 region has 13 residues. The V gene's germline CDR1 is MNHEY and CDR2 SMNVEV (reference sequence). V dropped 4 bases and J dropped 7; count of bases not matched to a gene: 2. This record comes from a study of cytomegalovirus exposure and HLA in healthy donors. Study summary: Later, an analysis reported that the 110 or so validation repertoires had used the same platform as the roughly 650 first-cohort repertoires. Study observations and caveats: Both high specificity and high sensitivity reportedly marked the classifier's diagnosis of cytomegalovirus status. According to a later analysis, TCR clusters from the first cohort tended to co-occur in the approximately 130 validation repertoires.

Clones were read by immunoSEQ multiplex PCR, and TCRdb kept only the in-frame ones, dropping some. The table shows roughly 150,000 clones, with 88% occurring only once. Sequences were obtained from PBMCs. J is TRBJ2-1 and V is TRBV27; 9 nucleotides match TRBD1. This TCR came from a man between 18 and 35 years old in good health and CMV-seronegative. CDR3 in DNA: TGTGCCAGCAGTTGGACAGGGGATAATGAGCAGTTCTTC. This sequence encodes CASSWTGDNEQFF.